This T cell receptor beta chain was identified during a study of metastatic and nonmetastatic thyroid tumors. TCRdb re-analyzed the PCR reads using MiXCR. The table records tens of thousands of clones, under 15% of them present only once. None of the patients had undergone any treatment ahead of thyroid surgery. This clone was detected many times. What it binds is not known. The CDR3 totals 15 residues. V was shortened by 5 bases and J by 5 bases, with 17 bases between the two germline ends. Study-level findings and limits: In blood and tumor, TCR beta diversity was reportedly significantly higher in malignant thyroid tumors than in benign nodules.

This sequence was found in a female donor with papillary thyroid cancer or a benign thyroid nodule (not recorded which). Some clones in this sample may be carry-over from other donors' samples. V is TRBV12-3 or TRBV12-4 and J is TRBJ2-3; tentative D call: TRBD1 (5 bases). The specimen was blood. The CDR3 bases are TGTGCCAGCAGTCTGACAGTGGATCTACTAGATACGCAGTATTTT. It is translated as CASSLTVDLLDTQYF.